These 22 T cell receptor beta chains came from one sample sequenced in a study of beta chain features in type 1 diabetes. Every bit of the isolated RNA underwent reverse transcription, so sequencing read expressed TCRB transcripts. Sequenced by immunoSEQ multiplex PCR; TCRdb stores in-frame clones only, minus some. The sample shows 60,000 or so clones, 59% of them seen only once. Input material: Tregs from blood. These receptors originate from a young woman in good health.

The chain employs TRBV18 and TRBJ2-7; TRBD1 aligns across 7 bases. The junction had 1 base not matched to a gene; V was cut back by 2 bases and J by 0 bases. CDR3 length: 14 amino acids. Germline V gene data show CDR1 as KGHSH and CDR2 as LQKENI. This chain's CDR3 is CASSPGDSSYEQYF. Written as DNA, the CDR3 is TGTGCCAGCTCACCAGGGGACAGCTCCTACGAGCAGTACTTC. Variable domain in full (rest from reference TRBV18 and TRBJ2-7): NAGVMQNPRHLVRRRGQEARLRCSPMKGHSHVYWYRQLPEEGLKFMVYLQKENIIDESGMPKERFSAEFPKEGPSILRIQQVVRGDSAAYFCASSPGDSSYEQYFGPGTRLTVT.

The rearrangement joins TRBV7-8 to TRBJ2-1; 12 nucleotides align to TRBD2. This CDR3 has 18 residues. Germline V lookup: CDR1 SGHVS, CDR2 FQNEAQ. V gave up 0 bases and J gave up 0 bases; unmatched junction bases: 3. CDR3 sequence (DNA): TGTGCCAGCAGCTTAGCCCTAGCGGGAGGGCCCTCCTACAATGAGCAGTTCTTC. This encodes CASSLALAGGPSYNEQFF.

This chain uses TRBV2 with TRBJ1-6; 7 bases line up with TRBD1. Germline trimming cut 3 bases from V and 0 bases from J; bases unmatched to any gene: 11. Germline V gene lookup returns CDR1 SNHLY and CDR2 FYNNEI. The CDR3 has 19 amino acids. The CDR3 is CASSDPGDRSSSYNSPLHF. The CDR3 DNA reads TGTGCCAGCAGTGACCCAGGGGACAGATCAAGCTCCTATAATTCACCCCTCCACTTT.

This clone was recorded once. The rearrangement links TRBV4-1 to TRBJ1-1; 8 bases line up with TRBD1. Unmatched junction bases numbered 7, after V lost 5 bases and J lost 5 bases. Germline CDR1 is MGHRA and CDR2 is YSYEKL. This CDR3 is built from 14 residues. CDR3 nucleotides: TGCGCCAGCAGCTCCCCTACAGGGGGGACTGAAGCTTTCTTT. Translated, it gives CASSSPTGGTEAFF.

The gene calls are TRBV6-6 and TRBJ1-5; tentatively, D is TRBD1 (5 bases). The CDR3 is made up of 15 amino acids. Trimming shortened V by 0 bases and J by 7 bases, and 13 bases separated the two germline ends. The germline gives CDR1 MNHNY, CDR2 SVGAGI (reference sequence). The CDR3 loop is CASSYSTGTYQPQHF. Written as DNA, the CDR3 is TGTGCCAGCAGTTACTCTACAGGAACCTACCAGCCCCAGCATTTT.

The chain recombines TRBV4-3 with TRBJ1-5, with D unresolved. Per germline, CDR1 LGHNA and CDR2 YSLEER. This CDR3 comprises 13 residues. V gave up 1 base and J gave up 3 bases, with 4 bases separating them. Here the CDR3 reads CASSQGNNQPQHF. The CDR3, as DNA: TGCGCCAGCAGCCAAGGTAACAATCAGCCCCAGCATTTT.

The chain employs TRBV7-2 and TRBJ2-7; possibly TRBD2 for D (6 bases). The CDR3 runs to 13 residues. Germline loops: CDR1 SGHTA, CDR2 FQGNSA. With 4 bases removed from V and 6 bases from J, the gap between germline ends came to 13 bases. Here the CDR3 reads CASSSSSAVEQYF. The CDR3 region has the DNA TGTGCCAGCAGCTCGTCTAGCGCGGTCGAGCAGTACTTC.

This clone was picked up one time. The chain links TRBV7-9 to TRBJ1-4, with a possible D match to TRBD1 (5 bases). In germline, CDR1 is SEHNR, CDR2 FQNEAQ (reference sequence). V was trimmed by 5 bases and J by 8 bases, leaving 12 bases between them. This CDR3 has 13 amino acids. CDR3 nucleotides: TGTGCCAGCAGCCCGCAGGGAGGGGAAAAACTGTTTTTT. It is translated as CASSPQGGEKLFF.

The V call is TRBV11-2, the J call TRBJ1-1; 7 bases line up with TRBD1. J was trimmed by 0 bases and V by 6 bases; bases with no gene match: 4. The germline V gene has CDR1 SGHAT and CDR2 FQNNGV. This CDR3 spans 14 amino acids. This chain's CDR3 is CASRTTGVNTEAFF. In DNA form, the CDR3 reads TGTGCCAGCAGGACTACAGGGGTGAACACTGAAGCTTTCTTT. Together with reference TRBV11-2 and TRBJ1-1, the CDR3 gives the full variable domain: EAGVAQSPRYKIIEKRQSVAFWCNPISGHATLYWYQQILGQGPKLLIQFQNNGVVDDSQLPKDRFSAERLKGVDSTLKIQPAKLEDSAVYLCASRTTGVNTEAFFGQGTRLTVV.

The chain carries TRBV5-4 and TRBJ2-1; 7 nucleotides match TRBD1. J was trimmed by 6 bases and V by 4 bases; bases with no gene match: 7. Looked up from germline, CDR1 is SGHNT and CDR2 is YYREEE (reference sequence). The CDR3 extends over 14 amino acids. CDR3 region: CASSPDPGGNEQFF. The CDR3 bases are TGTGCCAGCAGCCCGGATCCAGGGGGCAATGAGCAGTTCTTC.

This clone turned up a few times. This rearrangement joins TRBV25-1 to TRBJ2-7; a weak D match, TRBD1 (5 bases). The CDR3 spans 15 residues. Germline-derived CDR1 and CDR2 are MGHDK and SYGVNS. Between the trimmed V and J ends, which lost 2 bases and 3 bases, there was a span of 14 bases. CDR3 DNA sequence: TGTGCCAGCAGTGAACCTCTTGCAGGGTACTACGAGCAGTACTTC. Amino acid sequence: CASSEPLAGYYEQYF.

The chain carries TRBV5-4 and TRBJ2-1; 9 nucleotides agree with TRBD1. J was trimmed by 7 bases and V by 4 bases; bases with no gene match: 12. From germline, CDR1 is SGHNT and CDR2 YYREEE (reference sequence). CDR3 length equals 16 residues. CDR3 region: CASSVRTGGVRNEQFF. The CDR3, as DNA: TGTGCCAGCAGCGTACGCACAGGGGGCGTGAGGAATGAGCAGTTCTTC.

The chain carries TRBV7-9 and TRBJ1-2; D not certain. Germline CDR1 SEHNR, CDR2 FQNEAQ (reference sequence). The V end was cut by 2 bases, the J end by 5 bases, with 3 bases between. The CDR3 is 11 amino acids. The DNA of the CDR3 is TGTGCCAGCAGCTTACTATATGGCTACACCTTC. This codes for CASSLLYGYTF.

The chain is built from TRBV6-1 and TRBJ1-1; 10 bases align to TRBD1. CDR3 length equals 16 residues. Trimming at V came to 4 bases and at J to 1 base, leaving 6 bases not matched to a gene. Per germline, CDR1 MNHNS and CDR2 SASEGT. In nucleotides, the CDR3 is TGTGCCAGCAGTGCGGACAGGGGGGCCTGGAACACTGAAGCTTTCTTT. This sequence encodes CASSADRGAWNTEAFF.

The chain has TRBV7-2 and TRBJ2-1; perhaps TRBD2 as D (5 bases). The V and J ends lost 5 bases and 10 bases respectively, with 18 bases between them. The CDR3 is 14 amino acids. Germline CDR1 and CDR2: SGHTA and FQGNSA. CDR3 sequence reads: CASSPGLHGLEQFF. The DNA of the CDR3 is TGTGCCAGCAGCCCAGGTCTACACGGACTCGAGCAGTTCTTC.

This clone was counted only a few times. The CDR3, as DNA: TGTGCCATCACCCCCGGGACAGGTGTCTACGAGCAGTACTTC. Its translation: CAITPGTGVYEQYF. This sequence joins TRBV10-3 and TRBJ2-7; 8 nucleotides agree with TRBD1. Germline lookup yields CDR1 ENHRY and CDR2 SYGVKD. Trimming cost V 7 bases and J 3 bases; bases outside gene matches: 8. The CDR3 is 14 amino acids.

This clone was detected only a few times. V gene TRBV7-2 combines with J gene TRBJ1-1; D unresolved. The CDR3 extends over 14 amino acids. V lost 0 bases, J lost 3 bases, and 8 bases lay in between. Germline loops: CDR1 SGHTA, CDR2 FQGNSA. The CDR3 DNA follows: TGTGCCAGCAGCTTAGCGGCGGTGGACACTGAAGCTTTCTTT. This sequence encodes CASSLAAVDTEAFF. The full variable domain, in which reference TRBV7-2 and TRBJ1-1 provide the parts outside the CDR3, is GAGVSQSPSNKVTEKGKDVELRCDPISGHTALYWYRQSLGQGLEFLIYFQGNSAPDKSGLPSDRFSAERTGGSVSTLTIQRTQQEDSAVYLCASSLAAVDTEAFFGQGTRLTVV.

The genes are TRBV18 and TRBJ1-1; TRBD1 aligns across 9 bases. The trim removed 0 bases at V and 4 bases at J, leaving 6 bases unmatched. Germline CDR1 reads KGHSH; CDR2 reads LQKENI. CDR3 length: 16 residues. CDR3 sequence: CASSPPSGTGITEAFF. The CDR3, as DNA: TGTGCCAGCTCACCACCTAGCGGGACAGGGATCACTGAAGCTTTCTTT.

The genes are TRBV5-1 and TRBJ1-2; 11 positions match TRBD1. Germline V gene sequence: CDR1 SGHRS, CDR2 YFSETQ. The junction had 8 bases not matched to a gene; V was cut back by 0 bases and J by 4 bases. The CDR3 length is 17 residues. The CDR3 region is CASSLGGQGALIYGYTF. CDR3 DNA: TGCGCCAGCAGCTTGGGAGGACAGGGGGCGCTTATCTATGGCTACACCTTC.

The rearrangement uses TRBV19 and TRBJ2-1, with 7 bases identical to TRBD2. Losses at the gene ends were 1 base for V and 10 bases for J; bases not matched to a gene: 7. The CDR3 consists of 14 residues. From germline, CDR1 is LNHDA and CDR2 SQIVND (reference sequence). The CDR3 region has the DNA TGTGCCAGTAGTATAGCGGGAGGCCCGGGGGAGCAGTTCTTC. This gives the protein CASSIAGGPGEQFF.

This chain links TRBV30 with TRBJ1-1; D not resolved. Trimming pared 0 bases from V and 1 base from J, leaving 9 bases between. Germline V CDR1 and CDR2: GTSNPN, SVGIG (reference sequence). The CDR3 length is 14 residues. This CDR3 reads CAWSVLGWNTEAFF. Here the CDR3 DNA reads TGTGCCTGGAGTGTACTTGGTTGGAACACTGAAGCTTTCTTT.

This sequence joins TRBV6-6 and TRBJ1-1; 7 positions match TRBD1. CDR1 and CDR2 from the germline V gene are MNHNY and SVGAGI (reference sequence). V was pared by 6 bases and J by 0 bases, with 4 bases of the junction left unmatched. The CDR3 loop spans 14 amino acids. The CDR3 DNA follows: TGTGCCAGCAGCTTGGGACAGATGAACACTGAAGCTTTCTTT. Its translation: CASSLGQMNTEAFF.